The rows below give T cell receptor beta chains drawn from one sample of a study of Graves' ophthalmopathy and Graves' hyperthyroidism. Each CDR3 protein gets one entry after TCRdb re-called the multiplex PCR reads with MiXCR. Here the sample spans roughly 160,000 distinct CDR3 sequences, 30% to 45% being singletons. The specimen was peripheral blood. The receptor set was obtained from a woman between 40 and 55 years old with Graves' ophthalmopathy. Both conserved end residues are part of each CDR3. D genes are given only for firm matches. Rows may omit the clone size; those that give it use once, few, many or a size class.

d_gene,j_gene,v_gene,abundance,CDR3nt,CDR3aa
NA,TRBJ1-1,TRBV7-9,many,TGTGCCAGCAGCGCTCCGGGACTCGAAGGCACTGAAGCTTTCTTT,CASSAPGLEGTEAFF
TRBD2,TRBJ2-5,TRBV20-1,many,TGCAGTGCTAGACAAGGGACTAGAGGATACTTC,CSARQGTRGYF
NA,TRBJ2-7,TRBV7-8,NA,TGTGCCAGCAGCTTAGGACTTCCACAGGTCTACGAGCAGTACTTC,CASSLGLPQVYEQYF
NA,TRBJ1-2,TRBV7-2,NA,TGTGCCAGCACCCCGGTCACAACGGGAGGCTATGGCTACACCTTC,CASTPVTTGGYGYTF
NA,TRBJ1-1,TRBV5-8,many,TGTGCCAGCAGCTCTTCGGTAGACACTGAAGCTTTCTTT,CASSSSVDTEAFF
TRBD1,TRBJ2-7,TRBV28,many,TGTGCCACCGAGACAGGGGTAGGTTACGAGCAGTACTTC,CATETGVGYEQYF
NA,TRBJ1-5,TRBV10-3,NA,TGTGCCATCAGTGGTGGGGCAGTTAGGCAGCCCCAGCATTTT,CAISGGAVRQPQHF
TRBD2,TRBJ2-7,TRBV6-2/TRBV6-3,many,TGTGCCAGCAGTTATCCTAGCGGATCCTACGAGCAGTACTTC,CASSYPSGSYEQYF
NA,TRBJ2-5,TRBV3-1,many,TGTGCCAGCAGCCAAACCACCGGGGAGACCCAGTACTTC,CASSQTTGETQYF
NA,TRBJ2-7,TRBV3-1,many,TGTGCCAGCAGCCAAGATTCGACGGCCTACGAGCAGTACTTC,CASSQDSTAYEQYF
TRBD2,TRBJ2-2,TRBV20-1,NA,TGCAGTGCTAGGGGAGGGTTCACCGGGGAGCTGTTTTTT,CSARGGFTGELFF
NA,TRBJ1-2,TRBV28,few,TGTGCCAGCAGCTTAGAGACAGCGCGATTAAATGGCTACACCTTC,CASSLETARLNGYTF
NA,TRBJ2-5,TRBV2,NA,TGTGCCAGCAGCCCGGAGGGGAAGGTAGAGACCCAGTACTTC,CASSPEGKVETQYF
NA,TRBJ2-6,TRBV6-1,NA,TGTGCCAGCACCCAAGGGAACTCTGGGGCCAACGTCCTGACTTTC,CASTQGNSGANVLTF
NA,TRBJ2-2,TRBV20-1,many,TGCAGTGCTAGAGATGGGGGGAGAGGCGGGGAGCTGTTTTTT,CSARDGGRGGELFF
TRBD2,TRBJ2-7,TRBV7-9,many,TGTGCCAGCAGCCTAGCGGGGGAGCAGTACTTC,CASSLAGEQYF
NA,TRBJ1-5,TRBV6-1,NA,TGTGCCAGCAGGGAACCAGGACGGGCGATACAGCCCCAGCATTTT,CASREPGRAIQPQHF
NA,TRBJ1-5,TRBV10-3,many,TGTGCCACCAAAGAGGACGGGATCAGCAATCAGCCCCAGCATTTT,CATKEDGISNQPQHF
NA,TRBJ1-1,TRBV12-3/TRBV12-4,NA,TGTGCCAGCATGTTAGGGGGTAACACTGAAGCTTTCTTT,CASMLGGNTEAFF
TRBD2,TRBJ2-7,TRBV20-1,many,TGCAGTGCTAGATTAGCGGGAGGGCCCTACGAGCAGTACTTC,CSARLAGGPYEQYF
NA,TRBJ2-7,TRBV6-2/TRBV6-3,many,TGTGCCAGCAGTTACTCGCGGGCAGGGACCTACGAGCAGTACTTC,CASSYSRAGTYEQYF
NA,TRBJ1-5,TRBV19,many,TGTGCCAGTAGTATAGAGAGATTCAATCAGCCCCAGCATTTT,CASSIERFNQPQHF
NA,TRBJ1-1,TRBV7-9,many,TGTGCCAGCAGCACCGGACAGTCTTATGAAGCTTTCTTT,CASSTGQSYEAFF
TRBD1,TRBJ1-2,TRBV12-5,once,TGTGCTAGTGGTCCTCACCAGGGGGGTGGCTACACCTTC,CASGPHQGGGYTF
NA,TRBJ1-2,TRBV11-2,NA,TGTGCCAGCAGCTTAGAGCTACAGAGAGAGTTAGGTGGCTACACCTTC,CASSLELQRELGGYTF
NA,TRBJ1-6,TRBV6-5,few,TGTGCCAGCAGTTCTCGGGGCCCAAATTCACCCCTCCACTTT,CASSSRGPNSPLHF
NA,TRBJ1-3,TRBV11-2,NA,TGTGCCAGCAGCTTAGGTCCGGGGCGCCCCGGTGGAAACACCATATATTTT,CASSLGPGRPGGNTIYF
TRBD1,TRBJ1-6,TRBV20-1,many,TGCAGTGCTAAGGGGGCAGGGGATTATTCACCCCTCCACTTT,CSAKGAGDYSPLHF